The next 16 T cell receptor beta chains were all read from a single sample in a study of regulatory T cells in long-lasting Graves disease. Combining iRepertoire HTBI primers with Arm-PCR of CDR3 regions, the authors built TCR beta libraries. MiXCR, applied by TCRdb to the multiplex PCR reads, yields one record per CDR3 protein. Among approximately 400,000 distinct CDR3 sequences listed, about 14% were seen once. Time point: newly diagnosed GD, antithyroid drugs for less than 3 months. From RNA extracted from PBMCs, the TCR library was made. This sample comprised peripheral blood mononuclear cells (PBMCs), obtained at new diagnosis, from a patient treated with antithyroid drugs. These receptors originate from a female donor with Graves disease.

In the case of this clonotype: A much larger clone lies one base from this, so it may be a read error. The CDR3 does not close with the conserved phenylalanine or tryptophan, likely indicating a read error. This chain uses TRBV7-9 with TRBJ2-7, with a weak D call TRBD2 (5 bases). The J call is uncertain, as TRBJ2-1 better fits the DNA end. CDR1 is SEHNR and CDR2 is FQNEAQ in the germline V gene (reference sequence). The CDR3 has 16 residues. The CDR3 nucleotides are TGTGCCAGCAGCTTGATTGTAGCGAGCTCCTACAATGAGCAGTTCCTC. Encoded protein: CASSLIVASSYNEQFL.

The table lists this clonotype with many counts. This sequence joins TRBV7-2 and TRBJ2-7; D uncertain. V lost 1 base and J lost 5, with 6 bases in between. This CDR3 is 12 amino acids long. CDR1 is SGHTA and CDR2 is FQGNSA in the germline V gene. The CDR3 DNA reads as TGTGCCAGCAGCTTAGGGTTGAACGAGCAGTACTTC. As protein: CASSLGLNEQYF.

This clonotype was counted a few times. A read error is possible here, since a much larger clone lies one base away. The V call is TRBV3-1, the J call TRBJ1-5; a possible D gene is TRBD1 (6 bases). CDR1 is LGHDT and CDR2 is YNNKEL in the germline V gene (reference sequence). Trimming took 4 bases from V and 9 from J, leaving 13 bases between them. The CDR3 runs 13 residues. CDR3 loop: CASSLTGEGPQHF. The DNA of the CDR3 is TGTGCCAGCAGCCTGACAGGAGAAGGGCCCCAGCATTTT.

This clonotype came up a few times. The gene calls are TRBV12-3 or TRBV12-4 and TRBJ1-5, with D possibly matching TRBD1 (6 bases). The CDR3 has 15 amino acids. Trimming removed 2 bases at V and 7 bases at J, with 15 bases between. The CDR3 loop reads CASSLRRGGDQPQHF. The CDR3 DNA sequence: TGTGCCAGCAGTTTAAGGAGAGGGGGAGACCAGCCCCAGCATTTT.

In regard to this clonotype: The CDR3 carries no conserved terminal phenylalanine or tryptophan, so it likely arises from a read error. This chain links TRBV20-1 with TRBJ1-1; weak D call: TRBD1 (5 bases). Trimming removed 5 bases at V and 11 bases at J, with 21 bases between. This CDR3 is 13 amino acids long. CDR1 is DFQATT and CDR2 is SNEGSKA in the germline V gene (reference sequence). The CDR3 DNA reads as TGCAGTGCTTCGCACCCGGGGCCGGGGGAGGCTTTCCTT. This gives the protein CSASHPGPGEAFL.

This clonotype occurred many times. The gene calls are TRBV27 and TRBJ2-5, with D unresolved. Trimming removed 2 bases at V and 5 bases at J, with 6 bases between. This CDR3 contains 12 residues. CDR1 is MNHEY, CDR2 SMNVEV, per germline (reference sequence). The CDR3 protein is CASSLMGETQYF. The CDR3 DNA sequence: TGTGCCAGCAGTTTAATGGGGGAGACCCAGTACTTC.

The sample holds many counts of this clonotype. The J gene is TRBJ2-7, the V gene TRBV13, with D tentatively TRBD1 (6 bases). Germline CDR1 PRHDT, CDR2 FYEKMQ (reference sequence). V dropped 5 bases and J dropped 2 bases, with 13 bases sitting between them. The CDR3 consists of 14 residues. CDR3: CASSLYRVPYEQYF. The DNA for the CDR3 is TGTGCCAGCAGCCTGTACAGGGTCCCCTACGAGCAGTACTTC.

This clonotype was observed many times. V gene TRBV29-1 combines with J gene TRBJ1-1; the D is unclear. Germline V gives CDR1 SQVTM, CDR2 ANQGSEA. V dropped 7 bases and J dropped 0 bases, with 15 bases sitting between them. This CDR3 has 14 amino acids. The CDR3 sequence is CSAYVPSMNTEAFF. CDR3 nucleotide sequence: TGCAGCGCCTACGTTCCCTCCATGAACACTGAAGCTTTCTTT.

In its sample, this clonotype was seen many times. This chain connects TRBV3-1 to TRBJ2-3, with TRBD1 as a possible D gene (5 bases). The assigned J gene may be wrong: the sequence end matches TRBJ1-1 better. The V gene's germline CDR1 is LGHDT and CDR2 YNNKEL (reference sequence). CDR3 length equals 15 residues. The CDR3 spells CASSQEGTPTLGAFF. CDR3 nucleotide sequence: TGTGCCAGCAGCCAAGAAGGGACCCCAACCTTGGGAGCTTTCTTT.

This chain connects TRBV12-3 or TRBV12-4 to TRBJ2-6; TRBD1 matches 11 bases. CDR3 length: 19 amino acids. Trimming cost V 5 bases and J 0 bases; bases outside gene matches: 9. The CDR3 spells CASSLNIGTGGSGANVLTF. The CDR3 bases are TGTGCCAGCAGTCTCAACATCGGGACAGGGGGCTCTGGGGCCAACGTCCTGACTTTC.

This CDR3 reads CACSGDGTGGLYYGYTF. The CDR3 bases are TGTGCCTGCTCTGGGGACGGGACAGGGGGTCTCTACTATGGCTACACCTTC. V and J are TRBV7-2 and TRBJ1-2; 11 positions agree with TRBD1. J lost 3 bases, V lost 11 bases, and 17 bases had no gene match. The CDR3 spans 17 residues. Germline-derived CDR1 and CDR2 are SGHTA and FQGNSA.

This clonotype has at least ten counts. The chain combines TRBV7-2 with TRBJ2-5, with TRBD2 identical over 11 bases. The CDR3 covers 18 residues. V dropped 5 bases and J dropped 1; count of bases not matched to a gene: 12. Germline values: CDR1 SGHTA, CDR2 FQGNSA. The CDR3 here is CASSHTHSGRAGQETQYF. In nucleotides, the CDR3 is TGTGCCAGCAGCCACACACATAGCGGGAGGGCCGGCCAAGAGACCCAGTACTTC.

This clonotype was picked up many times. This chain uses TRBV12-3 or TRBV12-4 with TRBJ1-6, with 9 bases fitting TRBD1. V gave up 5 bases and J gave up 10 bases; unmatched junction bases: 6. CDR3 size: 14 residues. DNA for the CDR3: TGTGCCAGCAGTACCGGGGACAGGGAATCACCCCTCCACTTT. Its protein product is CASSTGDRESPLHF.

The chain joins TRBV19 to TRBJ1-6; unclear D gene. CDR1 and CDR2 (germline): LNHDA, SQIVND (reference sequence). CDR3 length equals 14 residues. Between the trimmed V and J ends, which lost 5 bases and 11 bases, there was a span of 16 bases. The chain's CDR3 is CASSGWSPGPPLHF. The CDR3 coding sequence is TGTGCCAGTAGTGGGTGGAGTCCAGGTCCACCCCTCCACTTT.

The sample holds a few counts of this clonotype. The CDR3 here is CASSYRQGLTGELFF. The CDR3 DNA reads TGTGCCAGCAGTTACCGACAGGGGTTGACCGGGGAGCTGTTTTTT. V gene TRBV6-1 combines with J gene TRBJ2-2, with TRBD1 identical over 8 bases. V gave up 5 bases and J gave up 5 bases; unmatched junction bases: 7. The CDR3 covers 15 residues. The germline V gene has CDR1 MNHNS and CDR2 SASEGT.

This clonotype was counted at least ten times. This chain joins TRBV13 and TRBJ2-1; possible D gene TRBD2, 7 bases. Trimming pared 5 bases from V and 3 bases from J, leaving 14 bases between. The CDR3 sequence is 15 residues long. Germline V gene lookup returns CDR1 PRHDT and CDR2 FYEKMQ (reference sequence). CDR3 protein: CASSPWRGGYNEQFF. For the CDR3, the DNA is TGTGCCAGCAGCCCATGGAGGGGGGGCTACAATGAGCAGTTCTTC.